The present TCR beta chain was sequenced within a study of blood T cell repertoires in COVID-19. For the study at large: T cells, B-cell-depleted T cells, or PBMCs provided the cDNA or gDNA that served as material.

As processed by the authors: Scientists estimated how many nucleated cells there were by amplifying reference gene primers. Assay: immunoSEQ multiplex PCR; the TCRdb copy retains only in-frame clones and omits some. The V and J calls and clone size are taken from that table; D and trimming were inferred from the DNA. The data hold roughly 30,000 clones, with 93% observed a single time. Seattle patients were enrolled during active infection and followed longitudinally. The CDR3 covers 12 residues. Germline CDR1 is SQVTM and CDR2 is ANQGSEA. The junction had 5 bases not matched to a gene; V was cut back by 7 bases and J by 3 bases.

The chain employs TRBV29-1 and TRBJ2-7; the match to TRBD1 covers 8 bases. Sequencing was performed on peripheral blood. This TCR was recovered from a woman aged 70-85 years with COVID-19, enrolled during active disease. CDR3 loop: CSATGGNYEQYF. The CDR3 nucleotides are TGCAGCGCTACAGGGGGGAACTACGAGCAGTACTTC.